One and the same sample provided the 23 T cell receptor beta chains below, sequenced in a study of T cell changes during pregnancy in multiple sclerosis. TCRdb's table, derived via immunoSEQ multiplex PCR, lists solely in-frame clones and lacks some. The sample has roughly 50,000 clones, around 90% seen once. Sequences were derived from CD4+ T cells from peripheral blood mononuclear cells, sampled after pregnancy. These receptors were collected from a female donor with multiple sclerosis, enrolled in a pregnancy study.

This clone appeared a few times. The J gene is TRBJ1-5, the V gene TRBV2, with a tentative D call TRBD1 (6 bases). Germline assignment: CDR1 SNHLY and CDR2 FYNNEI. V was trimmed by 7 bases and J by 0 bases, leaving 13 bases between them. This CDR3 has 15 residues. CDR3 amino acids: CASNPGQTSNQPQHF. CDR3 coding DNA: TGTGCCAGCAATCCGGGACAAACTAGCAATCAGCCCCAGCATTTT.

The chain is built from TRBV28 and TRBJ2-6, with 7 bases aligning to TRBD1. V was pared by 5 bases and J by 2 bases, with 12 bases of the junction left unmatched. The germline CDR1 and CDR2 sequences are MDHEN and SYDVKM. CDR3 size: 18 residues. The CDR3 protein is CASSTPRTGGTGANVLTF. The CDR3 DNA reads TGTGCCAGCAGTACCCCTCGGACAGGTGGCACTGGGGCCAACGTCCTGACTTTC.

This chain links TRBV5-4 with TRBJ2-7; TRBD2 is a possible D gene (6 bases). Germline-derived CDR1 and CDR2 are SGHNT and YYREEE (reference sequence). Between the trimmed V and J ends, which lost 3 bases and 1 base, there was a span of 20 bases. This CDR3 is 17 amino acids long. The CDR3 region has the DNA TGTGCCAGCAGCTGGGGGGAACGGACACTGTATTCCTACGAGCAGTACTTC. It codes for CASSWGERTLYSYEQYF.

This chain uses TRBV5-1 with TRBJ2-1, with D possibly being TRBD1 (6 bases). V lost 7 bases and J lost 7, with 18 bases in between. The CDR3 contains 14 residues. The germline V gene encodes CDR1 SGHRS and CDR2 YFSETQ. DNA of the CDR3: TGCGCCAGCCTCCCGATGACAGGTTCTAATGAGCAGTTCTTC. The encoded protein is CASLPMTGSNEQFF.

The chain has TRBV2 and TRBJ1-1; 9 bases are a match to TRBD1. The CDR3 covers 15 residues. Germline V gene data show CDR1 as SNHLY and CDR2 as FYNNEI. The trim removed 6 bases at V and 4 bases at J, leaving 9 bases unmatched. CDR3 loop: CASSRDRVASTEAFF. In DNA, the CDR3 is TGTGCCAGCAGCCGGGACAGGGTAGCGAGCACTGAAGCTTTCTTT.

The V gene is TRBV21-1, the J gene TRBJ1-2; the tabulated D call, TRBD1, remains unverified against the DNA. TRBV21-1 is reported as a pseudogene. The CDR3 loop spans 12 amino acids. The CDR3 here is CAVETANYGYTF. CDR3 sequence (DNA): TGTGCCGTAGAGACAGCTAACTATGGCTACACCTTC.

The rearrangement joins TRBV6-6 to TRBJ2-3; 8 nucleotides align to TRBD2. J lost 8 bases, V lost 2 bases, and 9 bases had no gene match. Germline lookup yields CDR1 MNHNY and CDR2 SVGAGI (reference sequence). CDR3 length: 15 residues. Written as DNA, the CDR3 is TGTGCCAGCAGTTACCTCGGGACTAGGGGTAGTACGCAGTATTTT. Translating it yields CASSYLGTRGSTQYF.

This chain uses TRBV5-1 with TRBJ1-1, with D possibly matching TRBD1 (6 bases). The CDR3 totals 13 residues. Germline-derived CDR1 and CDR2 are SGHRS and YFSETQ. V lost 7 bases and J 3 bases, leaving 13 bases between the germline ends. The CDR3 nucleotides read TGCGCCAGCTCGGGGGGCAGTTACACTGAAGCTTTCTTT. Translated, it gives CASSGGSYTEAFF.

V and J are TRBV6-1 and TRBJ2-1, with D tentatively TRBD1 (5 bases). Trimming shortened V by 4 bases and J by 1 base, and 11 bases separated the two germline ends. CDR3 length equals 15 residues. The V gene's germline CDR1 is MNHNS and CDR2 SASEGT. The CDR3 spells CASSVNPGSYNEQFF. CDR3 DNA: TGTGCCAGCAGTGTCAACCCAGGGTCCTACAATGAGCAGTTCTTC.

The chain recombines TRBV9 with TRBJ2-3, with 11 bases that match TRBD2. Trimming took 3 bases from V and 0 from J; bases not matched to a gene: 3. The germline V gene encodes CDR1 SGDLS and CDR2 YYNGEE. This CDR3 is built from 16 residues. This CDR3 reads CASSAGLAVSTDTQYF. In nucleotides, the CDR3 is TGTGCCAGCAGCGCGGGACTAGCGGTTAGCACAGATACGCAGTATTTT.

The chain recombines TRBV18 with TRBJ2-1, with 8 bases lining up with TRBD1. V dropped 3 bases and J dropped 9; count of bases not matched to a gene: 7. This CDR3 has 14 amino acids. The germline V gene encodes CDR1 KGHSH and CDR2 LQKENI. CDR3 loop: CASSPRTGTSEQFF. The DNA of the CDR3 is TGTGCCAGCTCACCGAGGACAGGGACGAGTGAGCAGTTCTTC.

The chain carries TRBV2 and TRBJ2-7; D unresolved. V dropped 2 bases and J dropped 3 bases, with 5 bases sitting between them. The CDR3 covers 12 residues. Germline loops: CDR1 SNHLY, CDR2 FYNNEI. CDR3 coding DNA: TGTGCCAGCAGTGAATCCCTCTACGAGCAGTACTTC. This sequence encodes CASSESLYEQYF.

This sequence joins TRBV19 and TRBJ1-1, with TRBD1 identical over 10 bases. The junction had 9 bases not matched to a gene; V was cut back by 6 bases and J by 8 bases. CDR1 LNHDA and CDR2 SQIVND come from the germline V gene (reference sequence). The CDR3 length is 14 residues. The CDR3 DNA reads as TGTGCCAGTAGGCCCAGCGGACAGGGGGGCGAAGCTTTCTTT. Translating gives CASRPSGQGGEAFF.

CDR3 sequence: CASSISGSDTGELFF. CDR3 nucleotide sequence: TGTGCCAGCAGTATTAGCGGGAGCGACACCGGGGAGCTGTTTTTT. This sequence joins TRBV2 and TRBJ2-2, with TRBD2 matching 9 bases. J gave up 3 bases and V 5 bases, and 4 bases lay outside the gene matches. This CDR3 is 15 amino acids long. The germline gives CDR1 SNHLY, CDR2 FYNNEI.

This sequence joins TRBV28 and TRBJ1-2; 10 bases map to TRBD1. The junction had 7 bases not matched to a gene; V was cut back by 5 bases and J by 4 bases. CDR3 length equals 15 residues. The germline CDR1 and CDR2 sequences are MDHEN and SYDVKM. Written as DNA, the CDR3 is TGTGCCAGCAGTGGGACAGGGGCCGAAGCCTATGGCTACACCTTC. It translates to CASSGTGAEAYGYTF.

The chain joins TRBV2 to TRBJ1-2, with 9 bases lining up with TRBD1. This CDR3 contains 12 residues. The junction had 0 bases not matched to a gene; V was cut back by 4 bases and J by 6 bases. Germline V CDR1 and CDR2: SNHLY, FYNNEI. In DNA form, the CDR3 reads TGTGCCAGCAGTGGGGACAGGGATGGCTACACCTTC. This sequence encodes CASSGDRDGYTF. Full variable domain (rest looked up from reference TRBV2 and TRBJ1-2): EPEVTQTPSHQVTQMGQEVILRCVPISNHLYFYWYRQILGQKVEFLVSFYNNEISEKSEIFDDQFSVERPDGSNFTLKIRSTKLEDSAMYFCASSGDRDGYTFGSGTRLTVV.

The rearrangement joins TRBV2 to TRBJ1-6; 7 bases line up with TRBD1. The CDR3 extends over 14 amino acids. After removal of 4 bases from V and 6 bases from J, the junction contained 3 bases not matched to a gene. Germline V lookup: CDR1 SNHLY, CDR2 FYNNEI. The CDR3 nucleotides are TGTGCCAGCAGTGGGGACAGTTCTAATTCACCCCTCCACTTT. Protein: CASSGDSSNSPLHF.

DNA for the CDR3: TGTGCCAGTAGTATCCGGACAGCAAATTACTATGGCTACACCTTC. Its translation: CASSIRTANYYGYTF. J is TRBJ1-2 and V is TRBV19; TRBD1 might be the D (6 bases). The V gene's germline CDR1 is LNHDA and CDR2 SQIVND (reference sequence). V lost 3 bases and J 3 bases, leaving 14 bases between the germline ends. The CDR3 is 15 amino acids.

V is TRBV19 and J is TRBJ1-2; 7 bases match TRBD1. CDR3 size: 12 residues. Germline CDR1 reads LNHDA; CDR2 reads SQIVND (reference sequence). The CDR3 DNA sequence: TGTGCTACCTCGGACAGGTTGTATGGCTACACCTTC. It translates to CATSDRLYGYTF.

This clone was counted only a few times. The chain couples TRBV9 to TRBJ2-3; possibly TRBD2 for D (6 bases). The CDR3 loop spans 14 amino acids. V dropped 4 bases and J dropped 2 bases, with 11 bases sitting between them. The germline V gene has CDR1 SGDLS and CDR2 YYNGEE. CDR3 amino acids: CASSFRDFTDTQYF. The CDR3 nucleotides are TGTGCCAGCAGCTTCCGGGACTTCACAGATACGCAGTATTTT.

The rearrangement links TRBV27 to TRBJ1-5; D gene ambiguous. The germline V gene has CDR1 MNHEY and CDR2 SMNVEV (reference sequence). The CDR3 covers 13 residues. V shed 3 bases and J shed 7 bases, with 10 bases lying between them. The chain's CDR3 is CASSFEEGQPQHF. For the CDR3, the DNA is TGTGCCAGCAGTTTTGAGGAGGGCCAGCCCCAGCATTTT.

The rearrangement links TRBV4-1 to TRBJ2-3, with D uncertain. V was clipped by 0 bases and J by 2 bases, with 6 bases between them. CDR1 and CDR2 (germline): MGHRA, YSYEKL. This CDR3 has 14 residues. The CDR3 reads CASSQESLTDTQYF. The CDR3 DNA follows: TGCGCCAGCAGCCAAGAATCCCTCACAGATACGCAGTATTTT.

V is TRBV19 and J is TRBJ2-7, with 7 bases identical to TRBD1. This CDR3 is built from 14 residues. Germline CDR1 LNHDA, CDR2 SQIVND (reference sequence). With 4 bases clipped from V and 3 bases from J, the junction kept 6 bases outside the gene matches. For the CDR3, the DNA is TGTGCCAGTAGTAGCGACAGGGCGCACTACGAGCAGTACTTC. Translation gives CASSSDRAHYEQYF. Full variable domain (outside the CDR3, taken from reference TRBV19 and TRBJ2-7): DGGITQSPKYLFRKEGQNVTLSCEQNLNHDAMYWYRQDPGQGLRLIYYSQIVNDFQKGDIAEGYSVSREKKESFPLTVTSAQKNPTAFYLCASSSDRAHYEQYFGPGTRLTVT.